The present T cell receptor (beta chain) was sequenced within a study of STAT3 mutations in large granular lymphocyte leukemia. As for the study in general: Immunosuppressive therapy was given to more than half of T-LGLL patients. Study-wide findings and caveats: Every T-cell large granular lymphocyte leukemia patient had at least one immunodominant TCR beta clonotype.

As for this clone: Its antigen remains unknown.

Germline CDR1 SQVTM, CDR2 ANQGSEA. The V segment lost 7 bases and the J segment 8 bases; nucleotides outside the gene matches: 2. This CDR3 is built from 11 residues. TCRbeta libraries averaged roughly 40,000 productive templates per sample. Libraries were prepared by immunoSEQ multiplex PCR; TCRdb keeps only in-frame clonotypes and omits some of them. The sample shows tens of thousands of clones, approximately 80% of them seen only once. The receptor was derived from a woman in her fifties or sixties with T-cell large granular lymphocyte leukemia. Some clones in this sample may be carry-over from other donors' samples. Sequenced material: peripheral blood mononuclear cells. The rearrangement uses TRBV29-1 and TRBJ2-4; TRBD1 aligns across 10 bases. The CDR3 sequence is CSGTGGYIQYF. In nucleotides, the CDR3 is TGCAGCGGGACAGGGGGTTACATTCAGTACTTC.